A single sample is the source of the 3 T cell receptor beta chains below, sequenced in a study of CD8 T cells in ankylosing spondylitis. MiXCR was run by TCRdb on the 5' RACE reads, yielding one entry per CDR3 protein. The profile shows roughly 180,000 distinct CDR3 sequences, approximately 10% of them singletons. The sample taken for sequencing was blood, either unsorted or a sorted T cell fraction (not recorded which). Receptors were obtained from a male donor with ankylosing spondylitis or in good health (not recorded which).

This sequence joins TRBV7-6 and TRBJ1-1; a possible D gene is TRBD1 (5 bases). Germline CDR1 is SGHVS and CDR2 is FNYEAQ. The CDR3 contains 15 residues. V was pared by 5 bases and J by 3 bases, with 16 bases between. The CDR3, as DNA: TGTGCCAGCAGCCCGTCCCGGGACGGATACACTGAAGCTTTCTTT. It codes for CASSPSRDGYTEAFF.

This clonotype came up many times. The rearrangement uses TRBV11-2 and TRBJ2-7; a weak D match, TRBD2 (5 bases). The CDR3 consists of 13 residues. V lost 9 bases, J lost 0 bases, and 12 bases lay in between. CDR1 and CDR2 from the germline V gene are SGHAT and FQNNGV. The CDR3 is CASSADPSYEQYF. The CDR3 DNA follows: TGTGCCAGTTCAGCGGACCCCTCCTACGAGCAGTACTTC. Together with reference TRBV11-2 and TRBJ2-7, the CDR3 gives the full variable domain: EAGVAQSPRYKIIEKRQSVAFWCNPISGHATLYWYQQILGQGPKLLIQFQNNGVVDDSQLPKDRFSAERLKGVDSTLKIQPAKLEDSAVYLCASSADPSYEQYFGPGTRLTVT.

The J gene is TRBJ2-1, the V gene TRBV7-2; D is ambiguous. CDR1 is SGHTA, CDR2 FQGNSA, per germline. The germline V and J ends were trimmed by 1 base and 2 bases, with 9 bases remaining between them. The CDR3 has 15 residues. CDR3 amino acids: CASSLVFRAYNEQFF. Here the CDR3 DNA reads TGTGCCAGCAGCTTAGTGTTTCGAGCCTACAATGAGCAGTTCTTC.